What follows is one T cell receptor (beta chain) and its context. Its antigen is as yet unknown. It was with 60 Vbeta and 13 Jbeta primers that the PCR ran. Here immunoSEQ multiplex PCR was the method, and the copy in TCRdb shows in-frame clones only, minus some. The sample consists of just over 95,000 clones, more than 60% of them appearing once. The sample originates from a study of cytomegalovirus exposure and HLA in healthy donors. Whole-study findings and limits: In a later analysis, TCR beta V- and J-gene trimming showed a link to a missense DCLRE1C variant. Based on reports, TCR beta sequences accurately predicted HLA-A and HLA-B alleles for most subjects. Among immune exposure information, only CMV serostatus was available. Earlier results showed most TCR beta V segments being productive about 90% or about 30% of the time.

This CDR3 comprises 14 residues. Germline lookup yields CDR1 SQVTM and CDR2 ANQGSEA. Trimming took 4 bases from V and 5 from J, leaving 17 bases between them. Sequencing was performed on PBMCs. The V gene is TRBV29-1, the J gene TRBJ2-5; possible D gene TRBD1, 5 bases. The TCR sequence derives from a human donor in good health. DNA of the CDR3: TGCAGCGTTGGCCCTAGACAGATCGGTGAGACCCAGTACTTC. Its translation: CSVGPRQIGETQYF.